This entry concerns a single T cell receptor (beta chain). What it binds is not known. An expansion of CD8+CD57+ cells by flow cytometry had been shown in patients chosen for sequencing. Each patient gave a blood sample that was collected before any therapy had been received. Between the trimmed V and J ends, which lost 4 bases and 8 bases, there was a span of 17 bases. CDR3 length: 14 residues. Germline V gene sequence: CDR1 SNHLY, CDR2 FYNNEI. This record comes from a study of CD8+CD57+ T cells in acquired aplastic anemia. Genomic DNA, serving as template, underwent TCR beta VDJ and CDR3 profiling. One entry per CDR3 protein, called by TCRdb with MiXCR from the reads. The sample contains around 290,000 distinct CDR3 sequences, under 60% of which appear only once. The study's findings and limits: In CD8+ cells, Simpson's diversity showed no significant difference between patients and controls.

The chain couples TRBV2 to TRBJ1-1; D is perhaps TRBD1 (6 bases). Sequencing was done on a sample of sorted CD4+, CD8+, or CD8+CD57+ T cells (not recorded which) from PBMCs. This receptor was taken from a human donor with aplastic anemia. CDR3 loop: CASSVWRGGGEAFF. The CDR3 DNA reads as TGTGCCAGCAGTGTTTGGCGGGGGGGGGGCGAAGCTTTCTTT.